The source of this T cell receptor (beta chain) is a study of regulatory T cells in long-lasting Graves disease. Study findings and constraints: Gene preferences differed: TRBV28, TRBJ1-2, TRBJ2-5 in persistent cases. For persistent Graves' patients, TCR diversity was lower than for newly diagnosed ones.

Through Arm-PCR of CDR3 regions and iRepertoire HTBI primers, TCR beta libraries were built. MiXCR, applied by TCRdb to the multiplex PCR reads, yields one record per CDR3 protein. Among some 340,000 distinct CDR3 sequences, approximately 23% were seen once, and the ten largest hold approximately 30%. A note on this clonotype: The antigen is not known.

Time point denoted: persistent/refractory GD, antithyroid drugs over 5 years with positive TRAb. The TCR library was prepared using RNA isolated from PBMCs. This CDR3 region has 14 residues. Germline CDR1 MDHEN, CDR2 SYDVKM. V was trimmed by 2 bases and J by 4 bases, leaving 9 bases between them. The chain carries TRBV28 and TRBJ2-1, with D unclear. This specimen was peripheral blood mononuclear cells (PBMCs), taken when the disease was refractory, from a patient treated with antithyroid drugs. The TCR comes from a woman aged 40 to 50 with Graves disease. The CDR3, as DNA: TGTGCCAGCAGTTTACTGACGCAGTACAATGAGCAGTTCTTC. Amino acid sequence: CASSLLTQYNEQFF.